This T cell receptor (beta chain) was sequenced for a study of CD8 T cells in ankylosing spondylitis. Using its own MiXCR run on the 5' RACE reads, TCRdb lists one record per CDR3 protein. The sample has roughly 230,000 distinct CDR3 sequences; 18% are singletons. In its sample, this clonotype was seen a few times. V was shortened by 0 bases and J by 6 bases, with 14 bases between the two germline ends. The CDR3 consists of 16 residues. Germline-derived CDR1 and CDR2 are MNHEY and SVGEGT. Sequenced material: blood, either unsorted or a sorted T cell fraction (not recorded which). This TCR derives from a male donor with ankylosing spondylitis or in good health (not recorded which). V usage is TRBV6-2 or TRBV6-3 and J usage is TRBJ1-4; the D gene is possibly TRBD1 (5 bases). Written as DNA, the CDR3 is TGTGCCAGCAGTTACTCGACTCAAGAAGGGGATGAAAAACTGTTTTTT. It codes for CASSYSTQEGDEKLFF.